In its sample, the clone carrying this T cell receptor beta chain ranks as medium-sized. Its cognate antigen is unknown. A mixed TRB-A/B primer pool amplified rearranged TRB by multiplex touch-down PCR. TCRdb reanalysed the multiplex PCR reads using MiXCR and keeps one entry per CDR3 protein. The profile shows some 4,900 distinct CDR3 sequences, about 25% of them singletons. Amplification of TCR beta used genomic DNA extracted from peripheral blood. The data are from a study of T cell repertoires in aging, cancer and after chemotherapy. Across the whole study: Donors were grouped into six age bands spanning 30 or younger through 70 or older. Healthy donor repertoires were recorded over several months to years and showed clear clonal overlap. Study-wide results and limits: Across the chemotherapy interval, each cancer cohort showed higher median generation probability, suggesting thymic rebound. Healthy donors lost TCR diversity with age mainly through richness, cancer patients through richness and evenness.

The ends were cut back, 2 bases at V and 0 bases at J, with 10 bases in the middle. Germline V gene sequence: CDR1 SGHDT, CDR2 YYEEEE. CDR3 size: 15 residues. The chain is built from TRBV5-6 and TRBJ2-3, with D perhaps matching TRBD1 (6 bases). The TCR comes from a human donor in good health. The sample taken for sequencing was blood. DNA of the CDR3: TGTGCCAGCAGCTTTAGGACAGTTAGCACAGATACGCAGTATTTT. Protein product: CASSFRTVSTDTQYF.